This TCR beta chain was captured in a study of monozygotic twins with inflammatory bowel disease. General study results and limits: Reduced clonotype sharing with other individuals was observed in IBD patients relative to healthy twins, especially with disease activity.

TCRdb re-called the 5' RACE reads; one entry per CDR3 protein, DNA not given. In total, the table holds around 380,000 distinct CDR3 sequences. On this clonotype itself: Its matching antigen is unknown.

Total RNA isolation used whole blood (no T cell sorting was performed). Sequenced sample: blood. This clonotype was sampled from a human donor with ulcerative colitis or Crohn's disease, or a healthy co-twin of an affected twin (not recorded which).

CDR3 amino acids: CASSPPLRLAASTDTQYF. The chain is built from TRBV11-1 and TRBJ2-3; lacking DNA, the TRBD2 call made by TCRdb goes unchecked. The CDR3 has 18 residues. Per the germline V gene, CDR1 is SGHAT and CDR2 is FQDESV (reference sequence).